Described below is a single T cell receptor beta chain sequence and its context. The antigen remains undetermined. The sample belongs to a study of T cell responses to AZD1222 COVID-19 vaccine. Study-level points and caveats: Nearly half of unique spike-specific TCRs reportedly avoided B.1.351 and B.1.1.7 mutated regions. The breadth and depth of Spike-specific TCRs increased once two AZD1222 doses had been given.

Measured with immunoSEQ multiplex PCR; TCRdb has only the in-frame clones, and not every one. Here the sample spans roughly 97,000 clones, over 75% being singletons. This CDR3 spans 13 amino acids. Trimming took 5 bases from V and 10 from J, leaving 16 bases between them. Per the germline V gene, CDR1 is SGHKS and CDR2 is YYEKEE (reference sequence). Sample: peripheral blood, taken on day 0 of AZD1222 vaccination. The chain joins TRBV5-5 to TRBJ2-1, with D unclear. The sequence was collected from an adult in good health. The CDR3 nucleotides are TGTGCCAGCAGTCCGGACCTCCCAGGAGAGCAGTTCTTC. This encodes CASSPDLPGEQFF.